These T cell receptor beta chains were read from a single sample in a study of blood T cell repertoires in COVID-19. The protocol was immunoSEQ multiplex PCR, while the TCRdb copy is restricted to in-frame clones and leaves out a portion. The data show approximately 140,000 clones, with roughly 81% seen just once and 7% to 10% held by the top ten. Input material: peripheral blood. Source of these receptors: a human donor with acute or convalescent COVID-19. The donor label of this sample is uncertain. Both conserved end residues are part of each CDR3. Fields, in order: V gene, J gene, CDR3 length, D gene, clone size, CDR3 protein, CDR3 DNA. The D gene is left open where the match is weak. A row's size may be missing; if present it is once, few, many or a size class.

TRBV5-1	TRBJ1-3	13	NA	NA	CASRLSSGNTIYF	TGCGCCAGCAGGCTCAGCTCTGGAAACACCATATATTTT
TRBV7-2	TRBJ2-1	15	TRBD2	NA	CASSWDTGGRNEQFF	TGTGCCAGCAGCTGGGATACGGGGGGGCGGAATGAGCAGTTCTTC
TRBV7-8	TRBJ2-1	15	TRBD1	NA	CASSKDRSSYNEQFF	TGTGCCAGCAGCAAGGACAGGAGCTCCTACAATGAGCAGTTCTTC
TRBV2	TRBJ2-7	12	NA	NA	CASKASLHEQYF	TGTGCCAGCAAGGCTAGTCTCCACGAGCAGTACTTC
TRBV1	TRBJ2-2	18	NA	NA	CTSSQETSGAPNTGELFF	TGCACCAGCAGCCAAGAGACTAGCGGGGCGCCGAACACCGGGGAGCTGTTTTTT
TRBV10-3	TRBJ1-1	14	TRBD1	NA	CAISEGQGASEAFF	TGTGCCATCAGTGAGGGACAGGGGGCATCTGAAGCTTTCTTT
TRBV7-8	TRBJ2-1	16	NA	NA	CASRANAGAPWNEQFF	TGTGCCAGCAGGGCTAACGCGGGGGCTCCATGGAATGAGCAGTTCTTC
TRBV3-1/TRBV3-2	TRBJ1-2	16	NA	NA	CASSQTGTSLNYGYTF	TGTGCCAGCAGCCAAACCGGGACATCTCTCAACTATGGCTACACCTTC
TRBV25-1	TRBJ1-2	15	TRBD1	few	CASSESQGAGYGYTF	TGTGCCAGCAGTGAATCCCAGGGGGCGGGCTATGGCTACACCTTC
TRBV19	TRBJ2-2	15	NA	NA	CASSISRGGTGELFF	TGTGCCAGTAGTATTAGCAGGGGTGGAACCGGGGAGCTGTTTTTT
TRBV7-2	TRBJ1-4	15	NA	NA	CASSPKTATNEKLFF	TGTGCCAGCAGCCCAAAGACAGCAACTAATGAAAAACTGTTTTTT
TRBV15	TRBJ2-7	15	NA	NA	CATSRDGEPPYEQYF	TGTGCCACCAGCAGAGATGGGGAGCCCCCCTACGAGCAGTACTTC
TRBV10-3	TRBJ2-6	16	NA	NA	CAIKEGITSGANVLTF	TGTGCCATCAAGGAGGGTATCACATCTGGGGCCAACGTCCTGACTTTC
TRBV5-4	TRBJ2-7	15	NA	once	CASSPGGSISYEQYF	TGTGCCAGCAGCCCCGGGGGAAGCATCTCCTACGAGCAGTACTTC
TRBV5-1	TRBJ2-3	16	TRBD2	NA	CASSDGTSGGLDTQYF	TGCGCCAGCAGCGACGGGACTAGCGGGGGACTAGATACGCAGTATTTT
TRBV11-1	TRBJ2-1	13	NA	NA	CASSLEGDNEQFF	TGTGCCAGCAGCTTAGAGGGGGATAATGAGCAGTTCTTC
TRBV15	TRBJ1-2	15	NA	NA	CATSRVYNSGSGYTF	TGTGCCACCAGCAGAGTATATAACAGCGGCTCTGGCTACACCTTC
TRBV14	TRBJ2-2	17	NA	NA	CASSPGGGTLNTGELFF	TGTGCCAGCAGCCCGGGCGGAGGGACCCTAAACACCGGGGAGCTGTTTTTT
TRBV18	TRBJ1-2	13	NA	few	CASSPNREKGYTF	TGTGCCAGCTCACCGAACAGAGAAAAGGGCTACACCTTC
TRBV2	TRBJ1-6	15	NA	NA	CASSEVRSYNSPLHF	TGTGCCAGCAGTGAAGTTCGCTCCTATAATTCACCCCTCCACTTT
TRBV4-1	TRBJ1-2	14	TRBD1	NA	CASSQGTGSYGYTF	TGCGCCAGCAGCCAAGGGACAGGGAGTTATGGCTACACCTTC
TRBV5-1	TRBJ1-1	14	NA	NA	CASSPPGGSNEAFF	TGCGCCAGCAGCCCTCCGGGCGGGTCTAATGAAGCTTTCTTT
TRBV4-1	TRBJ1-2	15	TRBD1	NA	CASSQEGTGTYGYTF	TGCGCCAGCAGCCAAGAGGGGACAGGGACATATGGCTACACCTTC
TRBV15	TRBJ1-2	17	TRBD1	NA	CATSTWPDRVGIYGYTF	TGTGCCACCAGCACCTGGCCTGACAGGGTCGGGATTTATGGCTACACCTTC
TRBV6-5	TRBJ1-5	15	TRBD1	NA	CASTGTGRGGQPQHF	TGTGCCAGCACCGGGACAGGTCGCGGGGGACAGCCCCAGCATTTT
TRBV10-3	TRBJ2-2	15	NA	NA	CAITPRGEDTGELFF	TGTGCCATCACCCCCCGAGGGGAGGACACCGGGGAGCTGTTTTTT